Following are 24 T cell receptor beta chains from one sample sequenced in a study of blood T cell repertoires in COVID-19. Sequenced by immunoSEQ multiplex PCR; TCRdb stores in-frame clones only, minus some. The sample holds around 150,000 clones; around 90% are singletons and the top ten take about 4.1%. The sequenced sample consisted of peripheral blood. The origin of the receptors is an older woman with active or convalescent COVID-19.

The rearrangement links TRBV28 to TRBJ1-4; tentatively, D is TRBD1 (6 bases). The germline V gene has CDR1 MDHEN and CDR2 SYDVKM. This CDR3 has 13 residues. V lost 4 bases to trimming and J lost 6 bases, with 9 bases between them. CDR3 bases: TGTGCCAGCAGTTCACAGGGCCATGAAAAACTGTTTTTT. As protein: CASSSQGHEKLFF.

The chain combines TRBV5-4 with TRBJ2-7; 9 bases match TRBD1. V lost 0 bases to trimming and J lost 7 bases; unmatched junction nucleotides: 5. The germline V gene has CDR1 SGHNT and CDR2 YYREEE (reference sequence). The CDR3 consists of 14 residues. CDR3 protein: CASSLDRGRDEQYF. CDR3 DNA: TGTGCCAGCAGCTTGGACAGGGGGCGTGATGAGCAGTACTTC.

The chain has TRBV10-3 and TRBJ1-2, with TRBD1 matching 9 bases. The CDR3 loop spans 15 amino acids. The V gene end was trimmed by 3 bases and the J gene end by 4 bases; junction bases not matched to a gene: 6. CDR1 is ENHRY, CDR2 SYGVKD, per germline. Here the CDR3 DNA reads TGTGCCATCAGTGACCGAGGACAGGGGTCCTATGGCTACACCTTC. Translated: CAISDRGQGSYGYTF.

In its sample, this clone was seen a few times. This CDR3 reads CASSQDYGTGSTEAFF. In DNA, the CDR3 is TGCGCCAGCAGCCAAGACTACGGGACAGGGTCGACTGAAGCTTTCTTT. The J gene is TRBJ1-1, the V gene TRBV4-3; 9 bases fit TRBD1. The CDR3 consists of 16 residues. Germline V gene data show CDR1 as LGHNA and CDR2 as YSLEER. V shed 0 bases, J shed 5 bases, and the junction held 7 bases outside the gene matches.

This clone was counted once. This rearrangement joins TRBV4-3 to TRBJ1-6; D is perhaps TRBD1 (6 bases). The CDR3 consists of 19 residues. Per germline, CDR1 LGHNA and CDR2 YSLEER. The germline V and J ends were trimmed by 0 bases and 5 bases, with 20 bases remaining between them. DNA for the CDR3: TGCGCCAGCAGCCAAGATCGGTTGGGGGCCCAAGGCGATAATTCACCCCTCCACTTT. It translates to CASSQDRLGAQGDNSPLHF.

V gene TRBV15 combines with J gene TRBJ1-4, with 8 bases aligning to TRBD1. Looked up from germline, CDR1 is LNHNV and CDR2 is YYDKDF (reference sequence). Trimming at V came to 0 bases and at J to 7 bases, leaving 7 bases not matched to a gene. This CDR3 contains 16 residues. The CDR3 DNA reads TGTGCCACCAGCAGAGATCCGGGACAGGACCCTGAAAAACTGTTTTTT. This codes for CATSRDPGQDPEKLFF.

This chain joins TRBV6-5 and TRBJ1-1; 8 bases match TRBD1. The CDR3 loop spans 14 amino acids. CDR1 and CDR2 from the germline V gene are MNHEY and SVGAGI. V dropped 6 bases and J dropped 0; count of bases not matched to a gene: 3. This CDR3 reads CASSQTGVNTEAFF. CDR3 coding DNA: TGTGCCAGCAGCCAGACAGGGGTGAACACTGAAGCTTTCTTT.

The genes are TRBV19 and TRBJ2-5, with 9 positions matching TRBD1. Germline assignment: CDR1 LNHDA and CDR2 SQIVND (reference sequence). Trimming took 5 bases from V and 5 from J; bases not matched to a gene: 6. The CDR3 spans 14 residues. CDR3 protein: CASSAGQGKETQYF. The CDR3 DNA sequence: TGTGCCAGTAGTGCGGGACAGGGAAAGGAGACCCAGTACTTC.

This chain links TRBV7-2 with TRBJ2-1, with 11 bases identical to TRBD2. The CDR3 length is 15 residues. The germline CDR1 and CDR2 sequences are SGHTA and FQGNSA. V shed 5 bases and J 3 bases; nucleotides not matched to a gene: 3. The CDR3 coding sequence is TGTGCCAGCAGCGTACTAGCGGGGGTCTACAATGAGCAGTTCTTC. Its translation is CASSVLAGVYNEQFF.

The chain couples TRBV9 to TRBJ1-1, with D perhaps TRBD1 (6 bases). There are 13 residues in the CDR3. The germline V and J ends were trimmed by 4 bases and 2 bases, with 9 bases remaining between them. Germline lookup yields CDR1 SGDLS and CDR2 YYNGEE. CDR3 DNA sequence: TGTGCCAGCAGCAAAGGGGGAAACACTGAAGCTTTCTTT. Protein sequence: CASSKGGNTEAFF. Based on the CDR3 plus reference TRBV9 and TRBJ1-1, the full variable domain is DSGVTQTPKHLITATGQRVTLRCSPRSGDLSVYWYQQSLDQGLQFLIQYYNGEERAKGNILERFSAQQFPDLHSELNLSSLELGDSALYFCASSKGGNTEAFFGQGTRLTVV.

This clone occurred once. The rearrangement links TRBV7-2 to TRBJ2-3, with TRBD2 identical over 9 bases. The CDR3 sequence is 17 residues long. Per germline, CDR1 SGHTA and CDR2 FQGNSA. J lost 1 base, V lost 0 bases, and 5 bases had no gene match. The CDR3 reads CASSLAWLAGGTDTQYF. CDR3 nucleotides: TGTGCCAGCAGCTTAGCCTGGTTAGCGGGAGGCACAGATACGCAGTATTTT.

The chain couples TRBV30 to TRBJ1-4; tentatively, D is TRBD1 (6 bases). Per the germline V gene, CDR1 is GTSNPN and CDR2 is SVGIG (reference sequence). With 2 bases removed from V and 3 bases from J, the gap between germline ends came to 13 bases. CDR3 length: 15 amino acids. The CDR3 loop is CAWSPMSGANEKLFF. The CDR3, as DNA: TGTGCCTGGAGTCCCATGTCAGGGGCTAATGAAAAACTGTTTTTT.

The rearrangement links TRBV5-1 to TRBJ1-1; D might be TRBD1 (5 bases). The germline V gene encodes CDR1 SGHRS and CDR2 YFSETQ. The CDR3 loop spans 12 amino acids. V lost 2 bases, J lost 7 bases, and 9 bases lay in between. CDR3 sequence (DNA): TGCGCCAGCAGCTTCGACGGGGGTGAAGCTTTCTTT. This translates into CASSFDGGEAFF.

This chain uses TRBV18 with TRBJ1-1, with D unresolved. The CDR3 is made up of 15 amino acids. Trimming removed 3 bases at V and 0 bases at J, with 11 bases between. Germline V gives CDR1 KGHSH, CDR2 LQKENI. The CDR3 region is CASSPPSVLNTEAFF. DNA for the CDR3: TGTGCCAGCTCACCTCCTTCAGTGTTGAACACTGAAGCTTTCTTT.

The V call is TRBV6-5, the J call TRBJ2-7; 7 bases match TRBD1. This CDR3 contains 14 residues. The V and J ends lost 6 bases and 5 bases, in that order; junction bases with no gene match: 10. Germline loops: CDR1 MNHEY, CDR2 SVGAGI. CDR3: CASRTDRASNEQYF. The CDR3 DNA follows: TGTGCCAGCAGGACTGACAGGGCTTCGAACGAGCAGTACTTC.

This clone has only one observation. The chain recombines TRBV5-4 with TRBJ2-3, with 7 bases identical to TRBD2. V gave up 4 bases and J gave up 6 bases; unmatched junction bases: 14. Germline lookup yields CDR1 SGHNT and CDR2 YYREEE (reference sequence). The CDR3 has 16 residues. This CDR3 reads CASSPRWGGSLDTQYF. CDR3 coding DNA: TGTGCCAGCAGCCCCCGGTGGGGGGGTTCGTTGGATACGCAGTATTTT.

V gene TRBV6-2 or TRBV6-3 combines with J gene TRBJ2-3, with D perhaps matching TRBD2 (5 bases). CDR3 size: 12 residues. The V and J ends lost 4 bases and 6 bases respectively, with 8 bases between them. Germline V gene lookup returns CDR1 MNHEY and CDR2 SVGEGT. This chain's CDR3 is CASSSSSDTQYF. CDR3 sequence (DNA): TGTGCCAGCAGTTCTAGCTCTGATACGCAGTATTTT.

The chain employs TRBV6-6 and TRBJ2-3, with no clear D. The CDR3 length is 14 residues. V dropped 6 bases and J dropped 8 bases, with 18 bases sitting between them. Germline V CDR1 and CDR2: MNHNY, SVGAGI (reference sequence). CDR3 nucleotide sequence: TGTGCCAGCAGCCCCCCATCGGGTTTTGGTACGCAGTATTTT. This sequence encodes CASSPPSGFGTQYF.

The chain joins TRBV29-1 to TRBJ1-2; 7 bases map to TRBD1. Per germline, CDR1 SQVTM and CDR2 ANQGSEA. V shed 6 bases and J 7 bases; nucleotides not matched to a gene: 8. CDR3 length: 12 residues. The CDR3: CSVETGEPGYTF. The CDR3 bases are TGCAGCGTAGAAACAGGGGAACCTGGCTACACCTTC.

The chain has TRBV19 and TRBJ1-5; 9 nucleotides align to TRBD1. The CDR3 extends over 16 amino acids. CDR1 and CDR2 (germline): LNHDA, SQIVND (reference sequence). V shed 5 bases, J shed 0 bases, and the junction held 5 bases outside the gene matches. The CDR3 coding sequence is TGTGCCAGTAGTGCCTGGGACAGGGATAGCAATCAGCCCCAGCATTTT. Amino acids: CASSAWDRDSNQPQHF. Variable domain in full (rest from reference TRBV19 and TRBJ1-5): DGGITQSPKYLFRKEGQNVTLSCEQNLNHDAMYWYRQDPGQGLRLIYYSQIVNDFQKGDIAEGYSVSREKKESFPLTVTSAQKNPTAFYLCASSAWDRDSNQPQHFGDGTRLSIL.

The chain employs TRBV6-6 and TRBJ1-5; TRBD1 matches at 12 bases. The length of the CDR3 is 15 residues. CDR1 and CDR2 (germline): MNHNY, SVGAGI (reference sequence). Losses at the gene ends were 6 bases for V and 5 bases for J; bases not matched to a gene: 5. This CDR3 is CASRSGTGGYQPQHF. As DNA, the CDR3 is TGTGCCAGCAGGTCCGGGACAGGGGGCTATCAGCCCCAGCATTTT.

This sequence joins TRBV2 and TRBJ2-7; a possible D gene is TRBD1 (8 bases). Germline CDR1 is SNHLY and CDR2 is FYNNEI. The length of the CDR3 is 13 residues. Trimming left V 6 bases short and J 6 bases short, with 15 bases between. The CDR3 bases are TGTGCCAGCAGCGGACAGGGAGGGGGCGAGCAGTACTTC. It specifies CASSGQGGGEQYF.

This chain connects TRBV19 to TRBJ1-5; TRBD1 agrees at 9 bases. This CDR3 comprises 16 residues. J was trimmed by 2 bases and V by 1 base; bases with no gene match: 3. CDR1 is LNHDA and CDR2 is SQIVND in the germline V gene (reference sequence). The CDR3 DNA follows: TGTGCCAGTAGTATAGCGGGACAGGGCGGCAATCAGCCCCAGCATTTT. Protein: CASSIAGQGGNQPQHF.

The chain uses TRBV11-2 and TRBJ1-3; weak D call: TRBD1 (5 bases). The CDR3 totals 10 residues. Germline values: CDR1 SGHAT, CDR2 FQNNGV. The V gene lost 6 bases and the J gene lost 8 bases, with 5 bases spanning the gap. The CDR3 spells CASRGDTIYF. CDR3 coding DNA: TGTGCCAGCAGAGGGGACACCATATATTTT.